The next 21 T cell receptor beta chains were all read from a single sample in a study of radiation and T cells in renal cell carcinoma. Generated by immunoSEQ multiplex PCR, the TCRdb table keeps only in-frame clones and is missing some. This repertoire shows approximately 120,000 clones, about four fifths found once; its top ten account for approximately 3%. Time point described: baseline pretreatment blood. Treatment: 15 Gy SBRT to primary tumor, nephrectomy 4 weeks later. The specimen was blood, collected from a patient whose treatment included radiotherapy and nephrectomy. The source of these receptors is a woman aged 60-75 years with renal cell carcinoma.

The chain has TRBV6-1 and TRBJ2-1, with 8 nucleotides matching TRBD2. The junction had 18 bases not matched to a gene; V was cut back by 4 bases and J by 4 bases. CDR3 length equals 19 residues. Germline V gene lookup returns CDR1 MNHNS and CDR2 SASEGT. CDR3 bases: TGTGCCAGCAGTGGCACTTTGGGCCTAGCGGGCCAAAATTACAATGAGCAGTTCTTC. Translating gives CASSGTLGLAGQNYNEQFF.

This clone has a handful of counts. The genes are TRBV9 and TRBJ2-1; the D gene could be TRBD1 or TRBD2 (5 bases each). This CDR3 is 17 amino acids long. With 0 bases removed from V and 0 bases from J, the gap between germline ends came to 13 bases. Germline V gene sequence: CDR1 SGDLS, CDR2 YYNGEE. The CDR3 nucleotides read TGTGCCAGCAGCGTAGTTGGGGGTCCGAGCTCCTACAATGAGCAGTTCTTC. It encodes CASSVVGGPSSYNEQFF.

The chain links TRBV7-2 to TRBJ1-2; D might be TRBD1 (5 bases). The CDR3 is made up of 14 amino acids. Trimming removed 5 bases from V and 5 bases from J, with 15 bases in between. Germline V gives CDR1 SGHTA, CDR2 FQGNSA. The CDR3 bases are TGTGCCAGCAGCCGGGACCGAGGGTTATATGGCTACACCTTC. Protein product: CASSRDRGLYGYTF.

DNA for the CDR3: TGTGCCAGTAGGAGGGCCGGGGAGCTGTTTTTT. Translation: CASRRAGELFF. The rearrangement links TRBV19 to TRBJ2-2; D perhaps matches TRBD2 (5 bases). Germline V gene lookup returns CDR1 LNHDA and CDR2 SQIVND (reference sequence). The CDR3 contains 11 residues. Trimming left V 6 bases short and J 6 bases short, with 5 bases between.

CDR3: CASSVVGSSYEQYF. DNA for the CDR3: TGTGCCAGCAGCGTAGTGGGGAGCTCCTACGAGCAGTACTTC. This chain connects TRBV9 to TRBJ2-7; a possible D gene is TRBD2 (5 bases). The CDR3 is 14 amino acids. Germline CDR1 reads SGDLS; CDR2 reads YYNGEE. V was shortened by 0 bases and J by 0 bases, with 7 bases between the two germline ends.

The V gene is TRBV7-9, the J gene TRBJ2-7, with 10 positions matching TRBD1. CDR1 is SEHNR and CDR2 is FQNEAQ in the germline V gene (reference sequence). After removal of 5 bases from V and 3 bases from J, the junction contained 10 bases not matched to a gene. This CDR3 spans 16 amino acids. CDR3 region: CASSPTPGQGDYEQYF. CDR3 in DNA: TGTGCCAGCAGCCCCACCCCAGGACAGGGGGACTACGAGCAGTACTTC.

V and J are TRBV5-5 and TRBJ1-4; D possibly corresponds to TRBD1 (6 bases). CDR3 size: 17 residues. Trimming took off 0 bases at V and 0 bases at J, with 12 bases between the two ends. Germline V gene data show CDR1 as SGHKS and CDR2 as YYEKEE (reference sequence). CDR3 DNA sequence: TGTGCCAGCAGCTTGGCGTCCGGGACACCAACTAATGAAAAACTGTTTTTT. Its translation: CASSLASGTPTNEKLFF.

This chain links TRBV18 with TRBJ2-2; weak D call: TRBD1 (5 bases). Trimming cost V 3 bases and J 1 base, with 15 bases left between them. CDR3 size: 17 residues. Germline CDR1 is KGHSH and CDR2 is LQKENI. The CDR3 region is CASSPPSSTVNTGELFF. The DNA for the CDR3 is TGTGCCAGCTCACCCCCCTCCTCGACAGTGAACACCGGGGAGCTGTTTTTT.

This clone turned up a few times. The rearrangement joins TRBV18 to TRBJ1-1; D is unclear. The germline CDR1 and CDR2 sequences are KGHSH and LQKENI. This CDR3 spans 15 amino acids. Trimming shortened V by 1 base and J by 1 base, and 10 bases separated the two germline ends. CDR3 in amino acids: CASSPRSGENTEAFF. CDR3 DNA sequence: TGTGCCAGCTCACCACGTTCCGGGGAGAACACTGAAGCTTTCTTT. The complete variable domain, with remaining parts taken from reference TRBV18 and TRBJ1-1, reads NAGVMQNPRHLVRRRGQEARLRCSPMKGHSHVYWYRQLPEEGLKFMVYLQKENIIDESGMPKERFSAEFPKEGPSILRIQQVVRGDSAAYFCASSPRSGENTEAFFGQGTRLTVV.

CDR3 sequence (DNA): TGTGCCAGCAGCCCCACTCCCGGGACAGAAATCGATACGCAGTATTTT. Protein product: CASSPTPGTEIDTQYF. This chain uses TRBV5-4 with TRBJ2-3; 7 nucleotides line up with TRBD1. The CDR3 spans 16 residues. Germline CDR1 is SGHNT and CDR2 is YYREEE (reference sequence). V shed 4 bases and J 6 bases; nucleotides not matched to a gene: 14.

This chain connects TRBV5-5 to TRBJ2-1; perhaps TRBD1 as D (5 bases). Per germline, CDR1 SGHKS and CDR2 YYEKEE (reference sequence). The V gene lost 0 bases and the J gene lost 0 bases, with 13 bases spanning the gap. This CDR3 is 17 amino acids long. The CDR3 DNA sequence: TGTGCCAGCAGCTTGGCCTCAGGGTCCAGCTCCTACAATGAGCAGTTCTTC. Its translation is CASSLASGSSSYNEQFF.

About this clone itself: Sequence at one end of the junction differs from germline and may be a read error. The rearrangement uses TRBV6-5 and TRBJ2-7; 8 bases agree with TRBD1. The CDR3 extends over 15 amino acids. Looked up from germline, CDR1 is MNHEY and CDR2 is SVGAGI. This CDR3 reads CTSSPGRTGTGEQYF. CDR3 bases: TGTACCAGCAGCCCCGGCCGGACTGGGACAGGCGAGCAGTACTTC.

The rearrangement links TRBV19 to TRBJ1-4; D unresolved. In germline, CDR1 is LNHDA, CDR2 SQIVND (reference sequence). The CDR3 contains 14 residues. With 9 bases removed from V and 6 bases from J, the gap between germline ends came to 17 bases. CDR3: CASGMGGLYEKLFF. The CDR3 DNA sequence: TGTGCCAGCGGGATGGGAGGGTTATATGAAAAACTGTTTTTT.

This chain links TRBV5-1 with TRBJ1-1; 9 positions agree with TRBD1. The V gene end was trimmed by 3 bases and the J gene end by 1 base; junction bases not matched to a gene: 4. This CDR3 has 15 amino acids. Germline CDR1 and CDR2: SGHRS and YFSETQ. The CDR3 sequence is CASSSSDRGNTEAFF. CDR3 bases: TGCGCCAGCAGCTCGTCGGACAGGGGGAACACTGAAGCTTTCTTT.

The chain has TRBV9 and TRBJ1-3; D uncertain. With 3 bases removed from V and 1 base from J, the gap between germline ends came to 8 bases. This CDR3 comprises 14 residues. Looked up from germline, CDR1 is SGDLS and CDR2 is YYNGEE. In DNA form, the CDR3 reads TGTGCCAGCAGCGACCGTGCTTCTGGAAACACCATATATTTT. Protein product: CASSDRASGNTIYF.

The J gene is TRBJ2-7, the V gene TRBV5-6, with 9 bases aligning to TRBD2. From germline, CDR1 is SGHDT and CDR2 YYEEEE. The CDR3 is 15 residues long. After removal of 2 bases from V and 3 bases from J, the junction contained 6 bases not matched to a gene. The CDR3 sequence: CASSLSGRTYYEQYF. CDR3 in DNA: TGTGCCAGCAGCTTAAGCGGGAGGACCTACTACGAGCAGTACTTC.

V usage is TRBV4-1 and J usage is TRBJ1-2; 10 nucleotides agree with TRBD1. The CDR3 covers 15 residues. Germline-derived CDR1 and CDR2 are MGHRA and YSYEKL. Trimming at V came to 4 bases and at J to 5 bases, leaving 7 bases not matched to a gene. Here the CDR3 DNA reads TGCGCCAGCAGCCCCCGGACAGGGGGTATTTATGGCTACACCTTC. This translates into CASSPRTGGIYGYTF.

V is TRBV28 and J is TRBJ2-7, with 8 bases lining up with TRBD1. Germline CDR1 is MDHEN and CDR2 is SYDVKM. J was trimmed by 2 bases and V by 7 bases; bases with no gene match: 7. This CDR3 is built from 14 residues. CDR3 region: CASTRTGIPYEQYF. The CDR3 DNA sequence: TGTGCCAGCACCCGGACAGGGATTCCCTACGAGCAGTACTTC.

V usage is TRBV27 and J usage is TRBJ2-5; D is tentatively TRBD1 or TRBD2 (6 bases each). Trimming pared 1 base from V and 5 bases from J, leaving 14 bases between. The CDR3 sequence is 15 residues long. Germline loops: CDR1 MNHEY, CDR2 SMNVEV (reference sequence). This chain's CDR3 is CASSLYGGGLETQYF. CDR3 DNA: TGTGCCAGCAGTTTATATGGAGGGGGTTTGGAGACCCAGTACTTC.

This chain's CDR3 is CASSINSGGYSYNEQFF. CDR3 DNA: TGTGCCAGTAGTATCAATAGCGGGGGGTACTCCTACAATGAGCAGTTCTTC. The chain employs TRBV19 and TRBJ2-1, with TRBD2 matching 10 bases. This CDR3 contains 17 residues. Trimming cost V 3 bases and J 0 bases; bases outside gene matches: 5. Per the germline V gene, CDR1 is LNHDA and CDR2 is SQIVND (reference sequence).

The CDR3 DNA reads as TGTGCCAGCAGGTGGTCGATGAGGACCGGGGAGCTGTTTTTT. It specifies CASRWSMRTGELFF. The chain has TRBV28 and TRBJ2-2, with D hard to call. This CDR3 has 14 amino acids. Between the trimmed V and J ends, which lost 6 bases and 5 bases, there was a span of 13 bases. Germline CDR1 MDHEN, CDR2 SYDVKM. Complete variable domain (other parts from reference TRBV28 and TRBJ2-2): DVKVTQSSRYLVKRTGEKVFLECVQDMDHENMFWYRQDPGLGLRLIYFSYDVKMKEKGDIPEGYSVSREKKERFSLILESASTNQTSMYLCASRWSMRTGELFFGEGSRLTVL.